This T cell receptor beta chain was identified during a study of shared clonotypes between healthy human individuals. Study findings and constraints: Depth of sequencing was expected to influence donor clonotype sharing.

About this clone: Its antigen is as yet unknown.

Unsorted PBMC contributed roughly 300 ng DNA, around 30,000 T cell genomes, to each replicate PCR. Assay used: immunoSEQ multiplex PCR; TCRdb lists only in-frame clones, some missing. The data show hundreds of thousands of clones, about 76% seen once. CDR1 and CDR2 (germline): SGHRS, YFSETQ. CDR3 size: 15 residues. V was clipped by 5 bases and J by 3 bases; unmatched bases: 10. The J gene is TRBJ2-5, the V gene TRBV5-1; 7 bases match TRBD1. The TCR sequence derives from a middle-aged woman in good health. Some clones in this sample may be carry-over from other donors' samples. The sequencing input was PBMCs. The CDR3 coding sequence is TGCGCCAGCAGTTACAATCCTACAGGGGAAGAGACCCAGTACTTC. Translation: CASSYNPTGEETQYF. Full variable domain (outside the CDR3, taken from reference TRBV5-1 and TRBJ2-5): KAGVTQTPRYLIKTRGQQVTLSCSPISGHRSVSWYQQTPGQGLQFLFEYFSETQRNKGNFPGRFSGRQFSNSRSEMNVSTLELGDSALYLCASSYNPTGEETQYFGPGTRLLVL.